The 17 T cell receptor beta chains below were found in one sample sequenced in a study of breast tumors, draining lymph nodes, adjacent tissues. Axillary draining lymph nodes of breast cancer patients supplied the node samples. MiXCR, run by TCRdb on the multiplex PCR reads, gives a single entry per CDR3 protein. The repertoire holds roughly 130,000 distinct CDR3 sequences, roughly 33% seen once, with 2.3% in the top ten. Sequenced input: axillary lymph node tissue. The receptors here all came from a female donor with breast cancer. Some clones in this sample may be carry-over from other donors' samples.

This clonotype was recorded many times. The V and J genes are TRBV10-3 and TRBJ1-6; D remains ambiguous. The V gene's germline CDR1 is ENHRY and CDR2 SYGVKD. The V end lost 2 bases, the J end lost 9 bases, and 8 bases lay between the germline ends. The length of the CDR3 is 13 residues. CDR3 sequence reads: CAISEGESSPLHF. The CDR3 DNA follows: TGTGCCATCAGTGAGGGGGAGAGTTCACCCCTCCACTTT.

This chain uses TRBV29-1 with TRBJ2-7; 7 bases agree with TRBD2. The CDR3 has 12 amino acids. CDR1 is SQVTM and CDR2 is ANQGSEA in the germline V gene. The CDR3 spells CSLGPGGYEQYF. CDR3 DNA: TGCAGTCTAGGGCCGGGGGGATACGAGCAGTACTTC.

V gene TRBV19 combines with J gene TRBJ2-3, with 8 bases identical to TRBD2. Unmatched junction bases numbered 4, after V lost 4 bases and J lost 1 base. From germline, CDR1 is LNHDA and CDR2 SQIVND (reference sequence). The CDR3 loop spans 15 amino acids. The CDR3 protein is CASSTRAGGTDTQYF. In nucleotides, the CDR3 is TGTGCCAGTAGTACCCGAGCGGGGGGCACAGATACGCAGTATTTT. The whole variable domain, remainder taken from reference TRBV19 and TRBJ2-3, is DGGITQSPKYLFRKEGQNVTLSCEQNLNHDAMYWYRQDPGQGLRLIYYSQIVNDFQKGDIAEGYSVSREKKESFPLTVTSAQKNPTAFYLCASSTRAGGTDTQYFGPGTRLTVL.

This clonotype was seen ten or more times. J is TRBJ1-2 and V is TRBV20-1; a possible D gene is TRBD1 (6 bases). Germline V gene sequence: CDR1 DFQATT, CDR2 SNEGSKA (reference sequence). Trimming removed 4 bases from V and 3 bases from J, with 18 bases in between. The CDR3 contains 15 residues. CDR3 coding DNA: TGCAGTGCTATTCGTGGGGGCGGACTTTACTATGGCTACACCTTC. Translating gives CSAIRGGGLYYGYTF.

This clonotype was observed a handful of times. A much larger clone lies a single base off, so this may be a read error. V gene TRBV11-2 combines with J gene TRBJ2-1, with TRBD2 identical over 7 bases. There are 15 residues in the CDR3. V lost 3 bases, J lost 6 bases, and 8 bases stayed unmatched. Germline lookup yields CDR1 SGHAT and CDR2 FQNNGV. The chain's CDR3 is CASSFSTSACNEQFF. DNA for the CDR3: TGTGCCAGCAGCTTTAGTACTAGCGCGTGCAATGAGCAGTTCTTC.

This sequence joins TRBV6-2 or TRBV6-3 and TRBJ2-2, with TRBD1 identical over 9 bases. V dropped 2 bases and J dropped 5; count of bases not matched to a gene: 18. Germline values: CDR1 MNHEY, CDR2 SVGEGT. This CDR3 spans 20 amino acids. DNA for the CDR3: TGTGCCAGCAGTTACGATGCATTGACAGGGGGTCTAGCAAAGACCGGGGAGCTGTTTTTT. Its translation: CASSYDALTGGLAKTGELFF.

This clonotype was counted ten times or more. This sequence joins TRBV6-6 and TRBJ2-5, with TRBD1 matching 7 bases. Looked up from germline, CDR1 is MNHNY and CDR2 is SVGAGI (reference sequence). V lost 2 bases and J lost 5; bases outside the gene matches: 8. The CDR3 extends over 15 amino acids. CDR3 residues: CASSYETGWAETQYF. The DNA of the CDR3 is TGTGCCAGCAGTTACGAGACAGGGTGGGCGGAGACCCAGTACTTC.

About this clonotype: A much larger clone is a single base away; this may be a read error. The chain is built from TRBV24-1 and TRBJ2-3; D not resolved. The CDR3 is 13 amino acids. Germline V CDR1 and CDR2: KGHDR, SFDVKD. The CDR3 DNA reads as TGTGCCGCCAGTGTGGGCTACACAGATACGCAGTATTTT. Its translation is CAASVGYTDTQYF.

This clonotype came up many times. This chain uses TRBV28 with TRBJ1-4; D gene ambiguous. Germline V gives CDR1 MDHEN, CDR2 SYDVKM. V lost 5 bases and J lost 2, with 15 bases in between. The CDR3 covers 16 residues. The CDR3 nucleotides are TGTGCCAGCAGTGCCTACAAGGTTGCGACTAATGAAAAACTGTTTTTT. Encoded protein: CASSAYKVATNEKLFF.

The CDR3: CAISEMGANEKLFF. The DNA of the CDR3 is TGTGCCATCAGTGAGATGGGGGCGAATGAAAAACTGTTTTTT. The genes are TRBV10-3 and TRBJ1-4; D might be TRBD1 (6 bases). The V end was cut by 2 bases, the J end by 5 bases, with 9 bases between. Germline values: CDR1 ENHRY, CDR2 SYGVKD. The CDR3 covers 14 residues.

In this sample, this clonotype turned up a few times. This may be a read error, as it is one base from a much larger clone. The rearrangement joins TRBV5-5 to TRBJ1-2; D call uncertain. The V gene's germline CDR1 is SGHKS and CDR2 YYEKEE (reference sequence). The V and J ends lost 1 base and 8 bases respectively, with 12 bases between them. The CDR3 contains 13 residues. The CDR3 region is CASSLPGPAGYTF. The DNA of the CDR3 is TGTGCCAGCAGCTTGCCGGGCCCGGCAGGCTACACCTTC.

This sequence joins TRBV24-1 and TRBJ2-3; D not certain. Germline values: CDR1 KGHDR, CDR2 SFDVKD. Deletions cut 0 bases from V and 2 bases from J, with 8 bases between. The CDR3 is made up of 15 amino acids. CDR3 coding DNA: TGTGCCACCAGTGATTTGAACAGCCCCACAGATACGCAGTATTTT. Protein: CATSDLNSPTDTQYF.

CDR3 sequence reads: CASSLLFYSGGHTYNEQFF. The DNA of the CDR3 is TGTGCCAGCAGCTTGCTTTTCTATAGCGGGGGGCACACCTACAATGAGCAGTTCTTC. This chain joins TRBV7-2 and TRBJ2-1, with 10 bases fitting TRBD2. The CDR3 is 19 residues long. The V segment lost 3 bases and the J segment 2 bases; nucleotides outside the gene matches: 13. Germline values: CDR1 SGHTA, CDR2 FQGNSA.

V is TRBV29-1 and J is TRBJ2-1, with 7 bases that match TRBD1. Germline CDR1 SQVTM, CDR2 ANQGSEA. The V and J ends lost 6 bases and 4 bases, in that order; junction bases with no gene match: 9. The CDR3 loop spans 14 amino acids. CDR3 in amino acids: CSVDAGQAYNEQFF. The CDR3 nucleotides are TGCAGCGTAGACGCAGGACAGGCGTACAATGAGCAGTTCTTC.

This clonotype was observed at least ten times. The chain employs TRBV6-6 and TRBJ1-2; TRBD1 is a possible D gene (5 bases). This CDR3 spans 17 amino acids. V gave up 2 bases and J gave up 0 bases, with 16 bases separating them. Germline values: CDR1 MNHNY, CDR2 SVGAGI (reference sequence). The CDR3 DNA sequence: TGTGCCAGCAGTTACCCCCGTAGCGGACACGCTAACTATGGCTACACCTTC. This encodes CASSYPRSGHANYGYTF.

The chain couples TRBV7-6 to TRBJ1-6; D remains unclear. Trimming shortened V by 2 bases and J by 7 bases, and 9 bases separated the two germline ends. Per the germline V gene, CDR1 is SGHVS and CDR2 is FNYEAQ. This CDR3 has 14 residues. The CDR3 coding sequence is TGTGCCAGCAGCTTATGGGAGGCGAATTCACCCCTCCACTTT. It is translated as CASSLWEANSPLHF.

This clonotype was counted at least ten times. The chain joins TRBV7-8 to TRBJ2-3; the match to TRBD2 covers 7 bases. The ends lost 7 bases at V and 2 bases at J; junction bases unmatched: 6. The CDR3 extends over 14 amino acids. Germline CDR1 SGHVS, CDR2 FQNEAQ. The CDR3 here is CASTGGTITDTQYF. In DNA form, the CDR3 reads TGTGCCAGCACCGGGGGGACTATCACAGATACGCAGTATTTT.